The present T cell receptor beta chain was sequenced within a study of T cell responses to AZD1222 COVID-19 vaccine. The table came from immunoSEQ multiplex PCR; TCRdb's copy has only in-frame clones and leaves some out. The sample contains more than 85,000 clones, 81% of which appear only once. Study results and limitations: Donors were chiefly white British, with a greater number of females, and clonal diversity was perhaps underestimated.

This CDR3 is built from 15 residues. CDR1 MGHRA and CDR2 YSYEKL come from the germline V gene. V lost 11 bases, J lost 3 bases, and 10 bases stayed unmatched. As to this clone: The antigen is unknown.

Source: peripheral blood, taken on day 0 of AZD1222 vaccination. This TCR derives from an adult in good health. The chain joins TRBV4-1 to TRBJ2-3; 11 nucleotides align to TRBD2. CDR3 nucleotides: TGCGCCGGACAGGCTCCTAGCGGGGGGACAGATACGCAGTATTTT. Translating it yields CAGQAPSGGTDTQYF.